The 8 T cell receptor beta chains listed next were all sequenced from one sample in a study of blood T cell repertoires in COVID-19. Sequencing used immunoSEQ multiplex PCR; TCRdb keeps in-frame clones, though not all of them. The table lists around 500,000 clones, around 85% of them singletons. Specimen: PBMCs or T cells enriched from blood (not recorded which). Every receptor here comes from a woman aged 55-75 years who had recovered from COVID-19.

CDR3 sequence: CASSLTTGAALFF. The DNA of the CDR3 is TGTGCCAGCAGCTTAACTACAGGGGCTGCTCTGTTTTTT. This rearrangement joins TRBV7-8 to TRBJ1-4; 7 nucleotides agree with TRBD1. The CDR3 totals 13 residues. V gave up 2 bases and J gave up 14 bases; unmatched junction bases: 8. Germline V gene lookup returns CDR1 SGHVS and CDR2 FQNEAQ.

This chain joins TRBV4-1 and TRBJ1-5; D may be TRBD1 (5 bases). This CDR3 is built from 14 residues. Germline V gene data show CDR1 as MGHRA and CDR2 as YSYEKL. Trimming shortened V by 1 base and J by 5 bases, and 9 bases separated the two germline ends. In nucleotides, the CDR3 is TGCGCCAGCAGCCAAGGCCAACAGGATCAGCCCCAGCATTTT. Protein product: CASSQGQQDQPQHF.

The rearrangement links TRBV18 to TRBJ1-1, with D possibly TRBD1 on 6 matching bases. V shed 6 bases and J shed 0 bases, with 11 bases lying between them. Looked up from germline, CDR1 is KGHSH and CDR2 is LQKENI. This CDR3 spans 14 amino acids. The DNA of the CDR3 is TGTGCCAGCTCGGGGGCCAGGGTGAACACTGAAGCTTTCTTT. It yields the protein CASSGARVNTEAFF.

This clone was counted a single time. The J gene is TRBJ2-7, the V gene TRBV11-2; tentatively, D is TRBD1 (6 bases). The V gene's germline CDR1 is SGHAT and CDR2 FQNNGV. Trimming pared 2 bases from V and 5 bases from J, leaving 13 bases between. The CDR3 has 14 amino acids. CDR3 protein: CASSLFGRGDEQYV. The CDR3 nucleotides are TGTGCCAGCAGCTTATTCGGCAGGGGTGACGAGCAGTACGTC.

The chain uses TRBV5-6 and TRBJ2-7; D call uncertain. CDR1 is SGHDT and CDR2 is YYEEEE in the germline V gene. The CDR3 loop spans 13 amino acids. The V and J ends lost 1 base and 2 bases respectively, with 7 bases between them. This CDR3 reads CASSLSRTYEQYV. CDR3 sequence (DNA): TGTGCCAGCAGCTTGTCTAGAACCTACGAGCAGTACGTC.

The chain combines TRBV4-1 with TRBJ1-6; possible D gene TRBD1, 5 bases. Trimming removed 0 bases at V and 9 bases at J, with 15 bases between. The V gene's germline CDR1 is MGHRA and CDR2 YSYEKL. This CDR3 is built from 16 residues. CDR3 region: CASSQDYGRVPSPLHF. The CDR3 bases are TGCGCCAGCAGCCAAGATTATGGCAGGGTCCCTTCACCCCTCCACTTT.

The V and J genes are TRBV20-1 and TRBJ1-1, with a possible D match to TRBD1 (5 bases). Trimming took off 6 bases at V and 1 base at J, with 9 bases between the two ends. Looked up from germline, CDR1 is DFQATT and CDR2 is SNEGSKA (reference sequence). The CDR3 is made up of 12 amino acids. The CDR3 reads CSASDRNTEAFF. DNA for the CDR3: TGCAGTGCGAGTGACAGGAACACTGAAGCTTTCTTT.

The rearrangement joins TRBV11-2 to TRBJ1-3; 7 bases line up with TRBD1. The CDR3 consists of 16 residues. V shed 5 bases and J 0 bases; nucleotides not matched to a gene: 7. Germline V gene sequence: CDR1 SGHAT, CDR2 FQNNGV. The CDR3 DNA is TGTGCCAGCAGCACCGGGACAGTCGTCTCTGGAAACACCATATATTTT. Protein: CASSTGTVVSGNTIYF. The whole variable domain, filled in from reference TRBV11-2 and TRBJ1-3, reads EAGVAQSPRYKIIEKRQSVAFWCNPISGHATLYWYQQILGQGPKLLIQFQNNGVVDDSQLPKDRFSAERLKGVDSTLKIQPAKLEDSAVYLCASSTGTVVSGNTIYFGEGSWLTVV.